This T cell receptor beta chain stems from a study of human thymus T cells. The study, taken as a whole, reports: What related research reported was that thymic repertoires overlapped highly among unrelated individuals. In thymic and blood repertoires alike, V and J usage looked biased.

Points on this clone: Its antigen is currently unknown.

In corrective heart surgery, resections were taken, and these provided the thymus tissue. Healthy Finnish infants having corrective surgery for congenital heart defects served as donors. The protocol was immunoSEQ multiplex PCR, while the TCRdb copy is restricted to in-frame clones and leaves out a portion. The sample shows 86,000 or so clones, just over 95% of them seen only once. From germline, CDR1 is ENHRY and CDR2 SYGVKD. V lost 7 bases, J lost 4 bases, and 4 bases stayed unmatched. The CDR3 is made up of 13 amino acids. This clonotype was obtained from a boy in the first two years of life with a congenital heart defect but otherwise immunologically healthy. The specimen sequenced was thymus tissue. V is TRBV10-3 and J is TRBJ1-2; 9 bases agree with TRBD1. Here the CDR3 reads CAITRDRVYGYTF. CDR3 DNA: TGTGCCATCACAAGGGACAGGGTCTATGGCTACACCTTC.